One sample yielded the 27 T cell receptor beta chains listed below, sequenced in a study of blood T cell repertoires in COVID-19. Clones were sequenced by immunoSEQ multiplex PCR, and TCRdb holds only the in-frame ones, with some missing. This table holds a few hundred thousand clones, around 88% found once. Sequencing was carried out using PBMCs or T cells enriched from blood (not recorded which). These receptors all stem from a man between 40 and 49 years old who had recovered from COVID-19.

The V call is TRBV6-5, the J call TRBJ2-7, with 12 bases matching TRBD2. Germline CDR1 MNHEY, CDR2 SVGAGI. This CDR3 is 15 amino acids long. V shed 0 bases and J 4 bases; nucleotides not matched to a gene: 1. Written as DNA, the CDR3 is TGTGCCAGCAGTTACTCCGGACTAGCGGGGTACGAGCAGTACTTC. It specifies CASSYSGLAGYEQYF.

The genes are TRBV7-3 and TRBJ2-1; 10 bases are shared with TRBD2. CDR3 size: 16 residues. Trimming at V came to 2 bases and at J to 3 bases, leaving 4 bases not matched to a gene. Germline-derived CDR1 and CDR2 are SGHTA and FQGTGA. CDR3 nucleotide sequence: TGTGCCAGCAGCTTAGTGGTAGCGGGGGGCTACAATGAGCAGTTCTTC. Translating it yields CASSLVVAGGYNEQFF.

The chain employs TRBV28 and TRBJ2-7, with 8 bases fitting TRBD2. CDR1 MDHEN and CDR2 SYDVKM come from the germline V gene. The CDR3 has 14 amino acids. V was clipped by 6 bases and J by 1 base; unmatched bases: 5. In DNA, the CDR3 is TGTGCCAGCAGGAGTAGCGGGACTTCCTACGAGCAGTACTTC. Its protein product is CASRSSGTSYEQYF.

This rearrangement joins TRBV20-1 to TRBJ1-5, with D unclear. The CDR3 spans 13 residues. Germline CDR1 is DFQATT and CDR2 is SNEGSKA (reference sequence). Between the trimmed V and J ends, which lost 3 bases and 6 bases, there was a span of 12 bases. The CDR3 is CSASAGRPQPQHF. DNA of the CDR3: TGCAGTGCTAGTGCTGGGCGACCTCAGCCCCAGCATTTT.

The CDR3 DNA is TGTGCCAGCAGCCGACCGGGTTTGGGCACCGGGGAGCTGTTTTTT. Its translation is CASSRPGLGTGELFF. The chain carries TRBV9 and TRBJ2-2; D gene ambiguous. Per the germline V gene, CDR1 is SGDLS and CDR2 is YYNGEE. The CDR3 is 15 amino acids. Trimming took 4 bases from V and 4 from J, leaving 14 bases between them.

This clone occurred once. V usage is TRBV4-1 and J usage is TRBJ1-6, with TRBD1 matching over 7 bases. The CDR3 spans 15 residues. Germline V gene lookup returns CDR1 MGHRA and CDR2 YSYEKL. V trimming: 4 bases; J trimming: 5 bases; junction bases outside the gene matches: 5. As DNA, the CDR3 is TGCGCCAGCAGCCTTGGGACAGTGAATAATTCACCCCTCCACTTT. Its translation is CASSLGTVNNSPLHF.

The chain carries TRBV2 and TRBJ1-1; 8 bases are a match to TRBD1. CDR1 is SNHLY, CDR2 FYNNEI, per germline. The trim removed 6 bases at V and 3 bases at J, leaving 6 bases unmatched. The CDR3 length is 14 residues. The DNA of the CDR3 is TGTGCCAGCAGGAAACAGGGGGTAGACACTGAAGCTTTCTTT. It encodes CASRKQGVDTEAFF.

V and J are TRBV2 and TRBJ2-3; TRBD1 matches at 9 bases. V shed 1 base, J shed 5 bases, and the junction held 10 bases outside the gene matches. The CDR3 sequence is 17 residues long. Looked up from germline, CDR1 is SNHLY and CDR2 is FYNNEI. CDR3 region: CASSEGDRVYLGDTQYF. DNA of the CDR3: TGTGCCAGCAGTGAAGGGGACAGGGTTTATTTGGGAGATACGCAGTATTTT.

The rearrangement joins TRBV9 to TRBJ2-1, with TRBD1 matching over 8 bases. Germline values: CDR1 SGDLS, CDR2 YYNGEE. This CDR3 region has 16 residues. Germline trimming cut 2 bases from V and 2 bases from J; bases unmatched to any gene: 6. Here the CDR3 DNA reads TGTGCCAGCAGCGTCTCAGGGGGCGCAACCTACAATGAGCAGTTCTTC. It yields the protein CASSVSGGATYNEQFF. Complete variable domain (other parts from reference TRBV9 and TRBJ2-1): DSGVTQTPKHLITATGQRVTLRCSPRSGDLSVYWYQQSLDQGLQFLIQYYNGEERAKGNILERFSAQQFPDLHSELNLSSLELGDSALYFCASSVSGGATYNEQFFGPGTRLTVL.

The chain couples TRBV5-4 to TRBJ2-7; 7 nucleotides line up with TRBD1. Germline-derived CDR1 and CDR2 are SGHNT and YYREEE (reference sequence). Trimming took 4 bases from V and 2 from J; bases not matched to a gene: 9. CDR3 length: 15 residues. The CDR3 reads CASSTPGQPPYEQYF. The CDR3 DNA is TGTGCCAGCAGCACTCCGGGACAGCCTCCCTACGAGCAGTACTTC.

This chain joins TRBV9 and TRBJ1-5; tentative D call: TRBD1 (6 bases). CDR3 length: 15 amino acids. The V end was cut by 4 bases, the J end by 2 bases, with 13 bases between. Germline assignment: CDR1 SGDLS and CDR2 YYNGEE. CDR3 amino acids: CASSSEGGGNQPQHF. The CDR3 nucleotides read TGTGCCAGCAGCTCTGAGGGGGGGGGCAATCAGCCCCAGCATTTT.

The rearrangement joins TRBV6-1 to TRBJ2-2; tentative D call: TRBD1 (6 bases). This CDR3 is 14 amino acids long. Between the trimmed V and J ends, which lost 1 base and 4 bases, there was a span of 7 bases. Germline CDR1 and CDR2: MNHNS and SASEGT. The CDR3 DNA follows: TGTGCCAGCAGTGAAGTCAGGGGCACCGGGGAGCTGTTTTTT. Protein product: CASSEVRGTGELFF.

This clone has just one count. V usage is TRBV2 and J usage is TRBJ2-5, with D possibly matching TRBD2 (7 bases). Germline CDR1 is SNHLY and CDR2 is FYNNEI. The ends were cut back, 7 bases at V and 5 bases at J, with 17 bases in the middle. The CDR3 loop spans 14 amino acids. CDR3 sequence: CASNQRGAQETQYF. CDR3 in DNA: TGTGCCAGCAACCAACGGGGGGCCCAGGAGACCCAGTACTTC.

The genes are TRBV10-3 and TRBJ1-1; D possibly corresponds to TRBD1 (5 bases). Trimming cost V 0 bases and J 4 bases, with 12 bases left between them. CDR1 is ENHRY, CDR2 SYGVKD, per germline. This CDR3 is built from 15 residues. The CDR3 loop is CAISESIQGGTEAFF. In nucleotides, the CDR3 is TGTGCCATCAGTGAGTCGATTCAGGGAGGCACTGAAGCTTTCTTT.

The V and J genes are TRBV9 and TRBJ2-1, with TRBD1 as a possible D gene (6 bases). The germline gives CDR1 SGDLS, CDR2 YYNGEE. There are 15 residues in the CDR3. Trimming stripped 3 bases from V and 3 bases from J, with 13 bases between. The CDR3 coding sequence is TGTGCCAGCAGCGCCGGGACATCTATCTACAATGAGCAGTTCTTC. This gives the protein CASSAGTSIYNEQFF.

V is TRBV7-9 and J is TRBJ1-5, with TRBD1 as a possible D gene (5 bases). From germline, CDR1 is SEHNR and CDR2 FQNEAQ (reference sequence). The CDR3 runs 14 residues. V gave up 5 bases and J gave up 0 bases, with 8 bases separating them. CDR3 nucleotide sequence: TGTGCCAGCAGCCCGCAGGGTAGCAATCAGCCCCAGCATTTT. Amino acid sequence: CASSPQGSNQPQHF.

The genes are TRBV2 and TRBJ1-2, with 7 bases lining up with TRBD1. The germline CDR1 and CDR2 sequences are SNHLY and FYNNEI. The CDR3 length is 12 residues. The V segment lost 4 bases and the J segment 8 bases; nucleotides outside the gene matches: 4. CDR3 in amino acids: CASSAEGAGYTF. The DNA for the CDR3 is TGTGCCAGCAGTGCCGAGGGGGCCGGCTACACCTTC.

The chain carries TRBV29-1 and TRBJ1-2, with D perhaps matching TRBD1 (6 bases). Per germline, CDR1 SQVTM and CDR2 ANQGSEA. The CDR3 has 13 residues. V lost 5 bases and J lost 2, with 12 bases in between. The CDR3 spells CSVLEGENYGYTF. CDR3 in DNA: TGCAGCGTTCTCGAGGGGGAAAACTATGGCTACACCTTC. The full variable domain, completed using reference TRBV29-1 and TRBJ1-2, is SAVISQKPSRDICQRGTSLTIQCQVDSQVTMMFWYRQQPGQSLTLIATANQGSEATYESGFVIDKFPISRPNLTFSTLTVSNMSPEDSSIYLCSVLEGENYGYTFGSGTRLTVV.

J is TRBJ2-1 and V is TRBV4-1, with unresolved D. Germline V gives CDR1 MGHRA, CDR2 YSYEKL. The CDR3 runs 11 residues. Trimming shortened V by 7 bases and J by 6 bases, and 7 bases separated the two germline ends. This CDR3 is CASTLGNEQFF. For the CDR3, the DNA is TGCGCCAGCACGCTAGGCAATGAGCAGTTCTTC.

CDR3 protein: CASSQAMNTEAFF. CDR3 coding DNA: TGCGCCAGCAGCCAAGCTATGAACACTGAAGCTTTCTTT. V gene TRBV4-1 combines with J gene TRBJ1-1; D call uncertain. There are 13 residues in the CDR3. Germline lookup yields CDR1 MGHRA and CDR2 YSYEKL. Trimming pared 1 base from V and 0 bases from J, leaving 3 bases between.

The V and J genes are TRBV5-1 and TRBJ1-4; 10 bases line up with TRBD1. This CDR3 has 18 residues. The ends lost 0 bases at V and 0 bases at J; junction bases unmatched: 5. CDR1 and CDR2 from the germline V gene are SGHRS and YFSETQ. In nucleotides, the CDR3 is TGCGCCAGCAGCTTGGTGGGACAGGGGTATGCAACTAATGAAAAACTGTTTTTT. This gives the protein CASSLVGQGYATNEKLFF.

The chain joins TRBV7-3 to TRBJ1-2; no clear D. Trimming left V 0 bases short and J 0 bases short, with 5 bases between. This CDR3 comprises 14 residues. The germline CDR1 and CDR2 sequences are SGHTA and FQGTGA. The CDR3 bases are TGTGCCAGCAGCTTAACCCCAGCTAACTATGGCTACACCTTC. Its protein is CASSLTPANYGYTF.

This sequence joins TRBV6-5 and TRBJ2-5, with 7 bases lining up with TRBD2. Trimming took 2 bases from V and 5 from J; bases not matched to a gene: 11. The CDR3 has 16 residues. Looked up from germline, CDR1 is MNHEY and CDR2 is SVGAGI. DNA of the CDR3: TGTGCCAGCAGTTACGGACGGCGGGGGTCAGGGGAGACCCAGTACTTC. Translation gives CASSYGRRGSGETQYF.

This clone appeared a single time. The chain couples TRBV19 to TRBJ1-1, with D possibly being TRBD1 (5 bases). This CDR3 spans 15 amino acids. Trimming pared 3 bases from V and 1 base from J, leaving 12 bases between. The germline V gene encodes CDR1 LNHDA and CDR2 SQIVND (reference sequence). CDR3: CASSIGGDPNTEAFF. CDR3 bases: TGTGCCAGTAGTATTGGAGGGGATCCGAACACTGAAGCTTTCTTT.

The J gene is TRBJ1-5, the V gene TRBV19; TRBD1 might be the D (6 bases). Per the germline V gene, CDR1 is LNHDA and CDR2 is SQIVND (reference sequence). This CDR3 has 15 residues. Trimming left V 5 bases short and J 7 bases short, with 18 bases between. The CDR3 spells CASSPRGGGGQPQHF. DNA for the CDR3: TGTGCCAGTAGTCCCCGGGGCGGGGGCGGCCAGCCCCAGCATTTT.

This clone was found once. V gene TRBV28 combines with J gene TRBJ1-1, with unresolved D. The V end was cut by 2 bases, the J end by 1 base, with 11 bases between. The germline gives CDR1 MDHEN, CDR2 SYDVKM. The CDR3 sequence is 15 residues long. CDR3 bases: TGTGCCAGCAGTTTAATGGCAGACTCGAACACTGAAGCTTTCTTT. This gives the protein CASSLMADSNTEAFF.

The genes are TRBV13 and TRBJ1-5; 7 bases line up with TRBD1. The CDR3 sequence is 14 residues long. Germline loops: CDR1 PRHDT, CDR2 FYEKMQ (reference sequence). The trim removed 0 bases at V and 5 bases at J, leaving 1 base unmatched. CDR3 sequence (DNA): TGTGCCAGCAGCTTAGGAGGGGGCGATCAGCCCCAGCATTTT. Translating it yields CASSLGGGDQPQHF.